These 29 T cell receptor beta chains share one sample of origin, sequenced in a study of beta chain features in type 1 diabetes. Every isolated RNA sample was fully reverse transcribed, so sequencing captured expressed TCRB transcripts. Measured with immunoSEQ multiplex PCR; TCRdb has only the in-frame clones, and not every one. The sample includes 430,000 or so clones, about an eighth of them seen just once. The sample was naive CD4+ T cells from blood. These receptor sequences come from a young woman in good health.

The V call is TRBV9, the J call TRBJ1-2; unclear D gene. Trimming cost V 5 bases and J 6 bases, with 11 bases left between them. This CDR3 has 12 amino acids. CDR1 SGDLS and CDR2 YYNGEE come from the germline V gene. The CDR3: CASRARRNGYTF. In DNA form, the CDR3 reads TGTGCCAGCAGGGCTAGGAGGAATGGCTACACCTTC.

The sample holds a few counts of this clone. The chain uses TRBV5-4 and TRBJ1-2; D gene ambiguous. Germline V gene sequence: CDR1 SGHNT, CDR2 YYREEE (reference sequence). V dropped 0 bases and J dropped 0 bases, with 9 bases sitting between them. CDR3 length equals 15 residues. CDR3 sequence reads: CASSLAGDANYGYTF. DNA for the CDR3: TGTGCCAGCAGCTTGGCAGGAGATGCTAACTATGGCTACACCTTC.

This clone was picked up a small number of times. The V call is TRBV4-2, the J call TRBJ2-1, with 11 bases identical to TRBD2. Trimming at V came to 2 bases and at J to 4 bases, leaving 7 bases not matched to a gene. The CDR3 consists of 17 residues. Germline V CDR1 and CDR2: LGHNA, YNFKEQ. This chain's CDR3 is CASSQFRGTSGYNEQFF. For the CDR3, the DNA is TGTGCCAGCAGCCAATTTAGGGGGACTAGCGGTTACAATGAGCAGTTCTTC.

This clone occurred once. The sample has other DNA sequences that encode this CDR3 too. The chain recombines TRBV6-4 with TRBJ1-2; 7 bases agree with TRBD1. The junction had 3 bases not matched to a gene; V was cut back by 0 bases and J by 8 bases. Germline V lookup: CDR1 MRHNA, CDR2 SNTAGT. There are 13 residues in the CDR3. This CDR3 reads CASSDSGGYGYTF. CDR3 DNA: TGTGCCAGCAGTGACTCAGGGGGCTACGGCTACACCTTC.

CDR3 nucleotides: TGCGCCAGCAGCGCCGGGACTAGCGGGAGGATTTTGGAGGAGACCCAGTACTTC. Translating it yields CASSAGTSGRILEETQYF. V usage is TRBV5-1 and J usage is TRBJ2-5; 15 bases fit TRBD2. Germline CDR1 SGHRS, CDR2 YFSETQ. Trimming removed 4 bases from V and 5 bases from J; junction bases left unmatched: 12. This CDR3 has 18 residues. Combining the CDR3 with reference TRBV5-1 and TRBJ2-5 gives the whole variable domain KAGVTQTPRYLIKTRGQQVTLSCSPISGHRSVSWYQQTPGQGLQFLFEYFSETQRNKGNFPGRFSGRQFSNSRSEMNVSTLELGDSALYLCASSAGTSGRILEETQYFGPGTRLLVL.

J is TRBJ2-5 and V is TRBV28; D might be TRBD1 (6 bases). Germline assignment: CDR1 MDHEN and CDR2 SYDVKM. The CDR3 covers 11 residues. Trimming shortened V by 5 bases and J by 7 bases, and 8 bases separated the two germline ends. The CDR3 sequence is CASSEGGTQYF. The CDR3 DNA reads TGTGCCAGCAGTGAAGGGGGGACCCAGTACTTC.

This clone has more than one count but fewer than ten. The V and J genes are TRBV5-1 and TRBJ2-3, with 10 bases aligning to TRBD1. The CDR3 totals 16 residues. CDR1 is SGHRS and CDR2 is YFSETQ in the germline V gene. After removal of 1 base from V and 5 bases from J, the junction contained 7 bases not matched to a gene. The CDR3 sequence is CASSLTRTGGLDTQYF. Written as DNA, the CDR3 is TGCGCCAGCAGCTTGACCCGGACAGGGGGATTAGATACGCAGTATTTT.

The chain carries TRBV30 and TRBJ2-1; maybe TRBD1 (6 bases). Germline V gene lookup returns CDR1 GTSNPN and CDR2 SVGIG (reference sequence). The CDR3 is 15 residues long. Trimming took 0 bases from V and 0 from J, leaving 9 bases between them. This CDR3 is CAWSVGAASYNEQFF. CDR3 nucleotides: TGTGCCTGGAGTGTGGGGGCGGCCTCCTACAATGAGCAGTTCTTC.

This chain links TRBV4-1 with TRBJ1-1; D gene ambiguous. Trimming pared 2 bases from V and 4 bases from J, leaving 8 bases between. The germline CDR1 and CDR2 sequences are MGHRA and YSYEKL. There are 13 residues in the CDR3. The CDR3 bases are TGCGCCAGCAGCCAAACTAGACCCACTGAAGCTTTCTTT. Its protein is CASSQTRPTEAFF.

CDR3 coding DNA: TGTGCCAGCAGCTTAAACGGCGGGAGCTCCTACAATGAGCAGTTCTTC. This sequence encodes CASSLNGGSSYNEQFF. The chain recombines TRBV7-3 with TRBJ2-1; the match to TRBD2 covers 7 bases. The V segment lost 1 base and the J segment 0 bases; nucleotides outside the gene matches: 3. Germline V gene sequence: CDR1 SGHTA, CDR2 FQGTGA. The CDR3 extends over 16 amino acids.

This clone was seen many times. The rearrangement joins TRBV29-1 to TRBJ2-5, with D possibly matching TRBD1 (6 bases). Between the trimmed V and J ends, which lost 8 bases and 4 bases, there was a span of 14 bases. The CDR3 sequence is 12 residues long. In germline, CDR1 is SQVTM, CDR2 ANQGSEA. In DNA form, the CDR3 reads TGCAGCACTTTGACAGGTGGAGAGACCCAGTACTTC. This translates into CSTLTGGETQYF.

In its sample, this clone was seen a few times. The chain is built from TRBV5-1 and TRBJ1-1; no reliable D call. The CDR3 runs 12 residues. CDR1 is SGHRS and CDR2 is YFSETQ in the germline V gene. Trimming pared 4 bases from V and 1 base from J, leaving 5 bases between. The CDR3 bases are TGCGCCAGCAGCCGACAGAACACTGAAGCTTTCTTT. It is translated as CASSRQNTEAFF.

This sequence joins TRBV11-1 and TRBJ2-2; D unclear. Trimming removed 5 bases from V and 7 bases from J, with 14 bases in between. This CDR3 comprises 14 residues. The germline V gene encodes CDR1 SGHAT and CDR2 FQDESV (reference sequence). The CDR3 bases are TGTGCCAGCAGCCCCCTTGGGAATGGCGGGGAGCTGTTTTTT. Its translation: CASSPLGNGGELFF.

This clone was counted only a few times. This chain's CDR3 is CASSLGGGEGVQYF. The CDR3 coding sequence is TGTGCCAGCAGCTTAGGAGGAGGGGAGGGCGTTCAGTACTTC. The chain employs TRBV7-2 and TRBJ2-4, with 7 bases fitting TRBD2. Germline V gives CDR1 SGHTA, CDR2 FQGNSA. Trimming removed 1 base from V and 11 bases from J; junction bases left unmatched: 8. The CDR3 runs to 14 residues.

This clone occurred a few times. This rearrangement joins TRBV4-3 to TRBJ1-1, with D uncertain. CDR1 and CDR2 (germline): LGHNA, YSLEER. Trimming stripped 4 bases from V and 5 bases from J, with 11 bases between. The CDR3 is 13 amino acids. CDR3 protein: CASSRVGNTEAFF. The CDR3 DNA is TGCGCCAGCAGCCGGGTGGGGAATACTGAAGCTTTCTTT.

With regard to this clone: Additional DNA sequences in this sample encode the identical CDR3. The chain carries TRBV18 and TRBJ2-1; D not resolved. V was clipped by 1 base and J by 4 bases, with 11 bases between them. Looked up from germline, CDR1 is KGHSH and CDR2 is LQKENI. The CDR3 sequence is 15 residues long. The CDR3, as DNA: TGTGCCAGCTCACCACTGGTTGGTCCTTACAATGAGCAGTTCTTC. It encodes CASSPLVGPYNEQFF.

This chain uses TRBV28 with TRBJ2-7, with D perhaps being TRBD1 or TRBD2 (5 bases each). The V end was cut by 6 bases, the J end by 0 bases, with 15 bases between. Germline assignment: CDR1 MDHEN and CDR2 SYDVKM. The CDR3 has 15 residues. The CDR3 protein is CASRSGTESSYEQYV. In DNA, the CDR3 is TGTGCCAGCAGGTCCGGGACCGAGAGCTCCTACGAGCAGTACGTC.

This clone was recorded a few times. The CDR3 DNA reads TGCGCCAGCAGCCAAGAATTTCTGACTTCTAACTATGGCTACACCTTC. This gives the protein CASSQEFLTSNYGYTF. The V gene is TRBV4-3, the J gene TRBJ1-2; D is uncertain. CDR3 length equals 16 residues. V was pared by 0 bases and J by 0 bases, with 11 bases between. The germline CDR1 and CDR2 sequences are LGHNA and YSLEER.

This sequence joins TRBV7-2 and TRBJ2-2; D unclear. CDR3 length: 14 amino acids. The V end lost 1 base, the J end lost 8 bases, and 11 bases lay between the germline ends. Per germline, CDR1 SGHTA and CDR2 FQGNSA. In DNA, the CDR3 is TGTGCCAGCAGCTTAGTTCGGAGATCGGGGGAGCTGTTTTTT. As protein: CASSLVRRSGELFF.

The DNA for the CDR3 is TGCGCCAGCAGCGCTACTAGCCGAGCCTACGAGCAGTACGTC. It specifies CASSATSRAYEQYV. The J gene is TRBJ2-7, the V gene TRBV5-1; maybe TRBD2 (6 bases). Between the trimmed V and J ends, which lost 4 bases and 2 bases, there was a span of 13 bases. The CDR3 spans 14 residues. Germline CDR1 and CDR2: SGHRS and YFSETQ.

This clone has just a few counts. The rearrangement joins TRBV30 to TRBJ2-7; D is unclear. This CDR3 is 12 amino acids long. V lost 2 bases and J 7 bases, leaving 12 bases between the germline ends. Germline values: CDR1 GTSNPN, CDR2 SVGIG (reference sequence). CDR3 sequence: CAWSLRRHEQYF. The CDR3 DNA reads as TGTGCCTGGAGTCTCCGTCGCCATGAGCAGTACTTC.

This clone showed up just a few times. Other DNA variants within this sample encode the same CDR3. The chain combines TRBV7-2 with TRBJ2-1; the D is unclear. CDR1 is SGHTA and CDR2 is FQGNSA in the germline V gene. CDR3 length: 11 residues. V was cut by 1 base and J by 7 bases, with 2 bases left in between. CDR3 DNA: TGTGCCAGCAGCTTAGTAAATGAGCAGTTCTTC. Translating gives CASSLVNEQFF.

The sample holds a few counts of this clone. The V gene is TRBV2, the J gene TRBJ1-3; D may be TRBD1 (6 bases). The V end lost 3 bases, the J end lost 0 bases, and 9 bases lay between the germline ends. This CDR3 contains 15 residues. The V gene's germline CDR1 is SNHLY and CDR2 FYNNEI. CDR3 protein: CASSDRGYSGNTIYF. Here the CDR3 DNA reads TGTGCCAGCAGTGATAGGGGGTACTCTGGAAACACCATATATTTT.

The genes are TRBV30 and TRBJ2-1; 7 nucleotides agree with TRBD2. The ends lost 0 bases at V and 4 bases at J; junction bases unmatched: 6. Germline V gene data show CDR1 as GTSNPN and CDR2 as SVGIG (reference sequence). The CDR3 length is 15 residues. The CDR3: CAWSVWGRVYNEQFF. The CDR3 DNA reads TGTGCCTGGAGTGTATGGGGGAGGGTTTACAATGAGCAGTTCTTC. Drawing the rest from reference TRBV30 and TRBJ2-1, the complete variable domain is SQTIHQWPATLVQPVGSPLSLECTVEGTSNPNLYWYRQAAGRGLQLLFYSVGIGQISSEVPQNLSASRPQDRQFILSSKKLLLSDSGFYLCAWSVWGRVYNEQFFGPGTRLTVL.

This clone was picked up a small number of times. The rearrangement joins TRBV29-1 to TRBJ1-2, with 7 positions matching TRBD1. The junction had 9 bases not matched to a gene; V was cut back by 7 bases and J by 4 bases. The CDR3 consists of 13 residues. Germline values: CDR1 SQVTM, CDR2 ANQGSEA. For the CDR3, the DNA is TGCAGCGCTCGTATGACAGGGTTCTATGGCTACACCTTC. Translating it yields CSARMTGFYGYTF.

The CDR3: CASSRTADQPQHF. DNA for the CDR3: TGTGCCAGCAGCCGCACGGCGGATCAGCCCCAGCATTTT. The rearrangement links TRBV16 to TRBJ1-5; no firm D call. This CDR3 comprises 13 residues. Germline V gives CDR1 KGHSY, CDR2 FQNENV. The V and J ends lost 4 bases and 5 bases respectively, with 9 bases between them.

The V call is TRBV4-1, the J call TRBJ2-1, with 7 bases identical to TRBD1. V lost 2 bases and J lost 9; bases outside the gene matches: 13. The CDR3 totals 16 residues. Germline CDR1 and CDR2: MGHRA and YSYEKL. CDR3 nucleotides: TGCGCCAGCAGCCAACCCTTTTTTGACAGGGCATTTGAGCAGTTCTTC. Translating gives CASSQPFFDRAFEQFF.

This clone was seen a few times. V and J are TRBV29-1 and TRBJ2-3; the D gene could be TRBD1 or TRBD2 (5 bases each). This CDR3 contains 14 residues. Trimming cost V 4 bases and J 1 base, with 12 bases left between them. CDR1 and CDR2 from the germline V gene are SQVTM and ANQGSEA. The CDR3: CSVVLRDGTDTQYF. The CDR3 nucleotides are TGCAGCGTTGTTCTACGGGACGGCACAGATACGCAGTATTTT.

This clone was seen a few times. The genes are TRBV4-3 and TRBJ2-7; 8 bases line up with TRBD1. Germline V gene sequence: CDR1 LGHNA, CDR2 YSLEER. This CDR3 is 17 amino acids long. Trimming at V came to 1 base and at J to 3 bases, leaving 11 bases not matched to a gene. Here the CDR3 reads CASSQAIRQGYYYEQYF. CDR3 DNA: TGCGCCAGCAGCCAAGCGATAAGACAGGGGTATTACTACGAGCAGTACTTC.